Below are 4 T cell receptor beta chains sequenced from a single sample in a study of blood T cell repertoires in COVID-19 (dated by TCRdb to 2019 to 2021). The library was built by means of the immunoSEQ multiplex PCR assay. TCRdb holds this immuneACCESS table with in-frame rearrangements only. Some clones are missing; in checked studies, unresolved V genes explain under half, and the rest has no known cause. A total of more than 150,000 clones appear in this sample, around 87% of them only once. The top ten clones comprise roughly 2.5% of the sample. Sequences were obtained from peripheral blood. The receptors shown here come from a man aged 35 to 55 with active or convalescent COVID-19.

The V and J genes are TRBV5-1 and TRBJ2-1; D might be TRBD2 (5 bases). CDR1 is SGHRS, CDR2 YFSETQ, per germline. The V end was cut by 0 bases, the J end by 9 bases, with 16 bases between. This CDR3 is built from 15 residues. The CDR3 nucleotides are TGCGCCAGCAGCTTGGGGAGGTCCCAGTCCGTTGAGCAGTTCTTC. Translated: CASSLGRSQSVEQFF.

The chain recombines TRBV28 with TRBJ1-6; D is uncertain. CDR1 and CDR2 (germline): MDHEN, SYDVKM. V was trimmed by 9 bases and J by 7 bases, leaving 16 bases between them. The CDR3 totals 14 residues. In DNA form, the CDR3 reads TGTGCCAGTTCTTTACCCCCGCGGAATTCACCCCTCCACTTT. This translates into CASSLPPRNSPLHF.

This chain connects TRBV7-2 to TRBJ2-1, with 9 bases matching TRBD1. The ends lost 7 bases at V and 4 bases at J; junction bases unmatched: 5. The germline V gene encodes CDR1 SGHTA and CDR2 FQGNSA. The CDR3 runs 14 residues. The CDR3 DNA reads TGTGCCAGCACCCCGGACAGGGGATACAATGAGCAGTTCTTC. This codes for CASTPDRGYNEQFF.

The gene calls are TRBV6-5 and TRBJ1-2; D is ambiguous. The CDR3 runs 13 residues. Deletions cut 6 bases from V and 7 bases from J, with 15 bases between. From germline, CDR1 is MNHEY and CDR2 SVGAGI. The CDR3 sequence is CASSRPGESGYTF. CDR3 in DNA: TGTGCCAGCAGCCGCCCCGGGGAGAGTGGCTACACCTTC.